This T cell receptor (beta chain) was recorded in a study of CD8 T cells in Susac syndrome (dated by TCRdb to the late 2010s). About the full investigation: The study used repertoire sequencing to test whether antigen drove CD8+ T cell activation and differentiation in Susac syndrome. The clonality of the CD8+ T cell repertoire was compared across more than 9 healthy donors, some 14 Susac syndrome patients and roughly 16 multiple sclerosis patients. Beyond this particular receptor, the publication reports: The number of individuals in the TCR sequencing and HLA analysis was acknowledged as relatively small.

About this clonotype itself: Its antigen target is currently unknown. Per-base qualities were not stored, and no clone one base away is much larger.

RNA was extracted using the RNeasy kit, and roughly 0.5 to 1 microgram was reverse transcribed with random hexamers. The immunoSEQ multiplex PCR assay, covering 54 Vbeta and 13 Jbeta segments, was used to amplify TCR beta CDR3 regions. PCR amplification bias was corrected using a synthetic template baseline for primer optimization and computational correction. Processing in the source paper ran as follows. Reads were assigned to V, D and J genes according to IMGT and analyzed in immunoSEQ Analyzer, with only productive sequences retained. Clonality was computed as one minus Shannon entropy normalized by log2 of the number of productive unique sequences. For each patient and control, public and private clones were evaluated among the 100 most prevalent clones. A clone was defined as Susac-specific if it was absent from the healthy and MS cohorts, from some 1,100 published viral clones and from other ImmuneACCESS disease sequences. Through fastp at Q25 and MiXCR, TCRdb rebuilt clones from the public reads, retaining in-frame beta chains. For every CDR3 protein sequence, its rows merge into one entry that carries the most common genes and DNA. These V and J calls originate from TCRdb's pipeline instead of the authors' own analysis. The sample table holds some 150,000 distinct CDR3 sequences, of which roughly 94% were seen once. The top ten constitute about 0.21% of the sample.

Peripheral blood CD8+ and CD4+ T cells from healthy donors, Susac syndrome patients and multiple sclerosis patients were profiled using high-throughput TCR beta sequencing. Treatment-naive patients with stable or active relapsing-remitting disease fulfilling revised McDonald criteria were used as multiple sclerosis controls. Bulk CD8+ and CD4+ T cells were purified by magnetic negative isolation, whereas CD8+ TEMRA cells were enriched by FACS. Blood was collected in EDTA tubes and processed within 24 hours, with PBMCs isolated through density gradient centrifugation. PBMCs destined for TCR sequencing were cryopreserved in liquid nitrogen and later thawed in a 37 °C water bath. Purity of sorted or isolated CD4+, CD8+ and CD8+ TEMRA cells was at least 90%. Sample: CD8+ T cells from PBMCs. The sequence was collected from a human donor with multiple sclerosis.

The nucleotide sequence reads as follows: TGTGCCTGGAGTGTAGGTAGGGCTACGCAGTATTTT. Translated, this is CAWSVGRATQYF. The rearranged chain carries TRBV30 and TRBJ2-3; too little of a D gene remains to name it. V and J lose 0 bases and 8 bases, and a span of 9 bases separates them. From the germline V gene (reference sequence), CDR1 is GTSNPN and CDR2 is SVGIG. The CDR3 runs 12 residues from the cysteine to the phenylalanine. Kept here is only the CDR3 DNA, which spans 36 bases and is read in frame from base 1.